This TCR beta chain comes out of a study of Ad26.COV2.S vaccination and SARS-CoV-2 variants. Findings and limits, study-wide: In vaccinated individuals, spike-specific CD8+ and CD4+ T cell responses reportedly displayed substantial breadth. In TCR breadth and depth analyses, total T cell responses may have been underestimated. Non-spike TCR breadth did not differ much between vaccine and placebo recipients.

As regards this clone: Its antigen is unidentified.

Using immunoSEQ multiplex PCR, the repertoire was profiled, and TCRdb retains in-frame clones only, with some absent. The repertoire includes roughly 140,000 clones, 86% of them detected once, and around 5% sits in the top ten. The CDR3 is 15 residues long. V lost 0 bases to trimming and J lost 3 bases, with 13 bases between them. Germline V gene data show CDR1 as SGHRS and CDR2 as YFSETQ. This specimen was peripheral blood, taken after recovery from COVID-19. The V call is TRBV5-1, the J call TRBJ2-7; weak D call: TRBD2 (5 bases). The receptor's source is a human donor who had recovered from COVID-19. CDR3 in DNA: TGCGCCAGCAGCTTGGAGTCGGGGATGGTCTACGAGCAGTACTTC. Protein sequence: CASSLESGMVYEQYF.